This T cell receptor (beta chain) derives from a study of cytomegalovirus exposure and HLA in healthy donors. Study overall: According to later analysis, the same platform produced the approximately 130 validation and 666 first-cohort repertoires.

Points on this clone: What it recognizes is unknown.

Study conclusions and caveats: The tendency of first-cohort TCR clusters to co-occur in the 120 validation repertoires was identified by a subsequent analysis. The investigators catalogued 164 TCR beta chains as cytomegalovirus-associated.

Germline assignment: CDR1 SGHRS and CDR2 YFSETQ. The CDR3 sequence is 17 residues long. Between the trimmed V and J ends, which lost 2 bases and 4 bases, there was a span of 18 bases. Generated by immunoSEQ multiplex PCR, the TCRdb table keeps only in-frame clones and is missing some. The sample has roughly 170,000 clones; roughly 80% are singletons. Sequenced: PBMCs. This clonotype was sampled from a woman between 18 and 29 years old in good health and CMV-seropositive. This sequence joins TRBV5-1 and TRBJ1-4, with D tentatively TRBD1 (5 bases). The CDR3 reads CASSFNSPGLINEKLFF. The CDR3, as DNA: TGCGCCAGCAGCTTTAACAGTCCGGGACTGATTAATGAAAAACTGTTTTTT.